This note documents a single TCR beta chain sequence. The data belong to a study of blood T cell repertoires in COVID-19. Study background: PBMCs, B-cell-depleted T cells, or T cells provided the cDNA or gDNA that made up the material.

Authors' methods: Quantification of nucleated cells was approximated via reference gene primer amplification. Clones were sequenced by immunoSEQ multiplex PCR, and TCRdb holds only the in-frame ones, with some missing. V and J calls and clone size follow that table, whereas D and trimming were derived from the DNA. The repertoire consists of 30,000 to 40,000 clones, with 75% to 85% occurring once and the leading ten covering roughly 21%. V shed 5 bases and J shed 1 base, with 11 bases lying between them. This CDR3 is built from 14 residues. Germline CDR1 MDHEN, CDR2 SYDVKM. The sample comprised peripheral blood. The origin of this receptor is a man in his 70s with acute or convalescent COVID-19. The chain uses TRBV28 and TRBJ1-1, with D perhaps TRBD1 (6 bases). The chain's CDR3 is CASSPTRGNTEAFF. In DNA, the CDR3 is TGTGCCAGCAGTCCCACCAGGGGGAACACTGAAGCTTTCTTT.